These 19 T cell receptor beta chains were all obtained from the same sample, sequenced in a study of shared clonotypes between healthy human individuals. Data came from immunoSEQ multiplex PCR; TCRdb stores just in-frame clones and leaves some out. The sample lists 2 million to 2.5 million clones; 80% to 95% were seen once. The sequenced sample was naive CD4+ T cells from PBMCs. Subset defined: CD45RA+ positively selected. The receptors come from a man younger than 35 in good health. Some clones in this sample may be carry-over from other donors' samples.

About this clone itself: The same CDR3 can be traced to other DNA sequences in this sample. V is TRBV9 and J is TRBJ2-6, with TRBD1 as a possible D gene (5 bases). The V end was cut by 0 bases, the J end by 1 base, with 5 bases between. In germline, CDR1 is SGDLS, CDR2 YYNGEE. The CDR3 totals 15 residues. In nucleotides, the CDR3 is TGTGCCAGCAGCGTAGAGGGGTCTGGGGCCAACGTCCTGACTTTC. It encodes CASSVEGSGANVLTF.

The chain recombines TRBV5-1 with TRBJ2-1; TRBD2 aligns across 11 bases. This CDR3 has 18 residues. Germline CDR1 is SGHRS and CDR2 is YFSETQ. Unmatched junction bases numbered 10, after V lost 4 bases and J lost 1 base. The CDR3 DNA follows: TGCGCCAGCAGCCAAAAAACGACTAGCGGGATGTCCTACAATGAGCAGTTCTTC. Residues: CASSQKTTSGMSYNEQFF.

This clone was seen just once. The rearrangement links TRBV28 to TRBJ2-5; D is unclear. The CDR3 covers 15 residues. Trimming cost V 10 bases and J 2 bases, with 20 bases left between them. The V gene's germline CDR1 is MDHEN and CDR2 SYDVKM. This CDR3 is CATVGSSAPQETQYF. CDR3 coding DNA: TGTGCCACCGTAGGTTCAAGCGCCCCGCAAGAGACCCAGTACTTC. The full variable domain, completed using reference TRBV28 and TRBJ2-5, is DVKVTQSSRYLVKRTGEKVFLECVQDMDHENMFWYRQDPGLGLRLIYFSYDVKMKEKGDIPEGYSVSREKKERFSLILESASTNQTSMYLCATVGSSAPQETQYFGPGTRLLVL.

The chain links TRBV19 to TRBJ2-5; perhaps TRBD2 as D (6 bases). Germline CDR1 reads LNHDA; CDR2 reads SQIVND (reference sequence). This CDR3 region has 14 residues. V was trimmed by 1 base and J by 4 bases, leaving 10 bases between them. The CDR3 sequence is CASSIAGVTETQYF. The CDR3 DNA reads as TGTGCCAGTAGTATAGCGGGGGTTACAGAGACCCAGTACTTC.

This clone came up once. V is TRBV7-9 and J is TRBJ2-7, with TRBD2 matching over 7 bases. The CDR3 extends over 14 amino acids. Germline values: CDR1 SEHNR, CDR2 FQNEAQ (reference sequence). After removal of 0 bases from V and 6 bases from J, the junction contained 5 bases not matched to a gene. CDR3 sequence reads: CASSLARTRIEQYF. The CDR3, as DNA: TGTGCCAGCAGCTTAGCGCGGACTAGGATCGAGCAGTACTTC. Variable domain in full (rest from reference TRBV7-9 and TRBJ2-7): DTGVSQNPRHKITKRGQNVTFRCDPISEHNRLYWYRQTLGQGPEFLTYFQNEAQLEKSRLLSDRFSAERPKGSFSTLEIQRTEQGDSAMYLCASSLARTRIEQYFGPGTRLTVT.

V gene TRBV4-2 combines with J gene TRBJ1-1; D perhaps matches TRBD1 (5 bases). This CDR3 is 16 amino acids long. Germline V gene sequence: CDR1 LGHNA, CDR2 YNFKEQ. The V end was cut by 4 bases, the J end by 3 bases, with 18 bases between. CDR3 sequence (DNA): TGTGCCAGCAGCCCCCCCCCTTCGTCGGGGGACACTGAAGCTTTCTTT. Its protein product is CASSPPPSSGDTEAFF.

The rearrangement joins TRBV2 to TRBJ2-1; the D is unclear. V shed 6 bases and J shed 6 bases, with 21 bases lying between them. Germline values: CDR1 SNHLY, CDR2 FYNNEI. There are 16 residues in the CDR3. CDR3 amino acids: CASSLNTLSVANEQFF. The DNA for the CDR3 is TGTGCCAGCAGCCTAAACACATTGTCCGTCGCCAATGAGCAGTTCTTC.

This clone was found a few times. The identical CDR3 is also encoded by other nucleotide sequences in the sample. The chain is built from TRBV7-9 and TRBJ1-2; D is ambiguous. V was shortened by 1 base and J by 0 bases, with 3 bases between the two germline ends. Germline V gene lookup returns CDR1 SEHNR and CDR2 FQNEAQ (reference sequence). The CDR3 spans 13 residues. The CDR3 protein is CASSLGANYGYTF. In DNA, the CDR3 is TGTGCCAGCAGCTTAGGAGCTAACTATGGCTACACCTTC.

Notes on this clone: The sample carries other DNA sequences with the same CDR3. This rearrangement joins TRBV27 to TRBJ2-3, with TRBD1 as a possible D gene (6 bases). The germline CDR1 and CDR2 sequences are MNHEY and SMNVEV (reference sequence). The CDR3 totals 12 residues. Trimming removed 8 bases from V and 1 base from J, with 7 bases in between. The CDR3 loop reads CASRTGTDTQYF. CDR3 DNA sequence: TGTGCCAGCCGGACAGGCACAGATACGCAGTATTTT.

The chain has TRBV5-1 and TRBJ2-7, with D hard to call. The CDR3 totals 13 residues. Germline-derived CDR1 and CDR2 are SGHRS and YFSETQ. The germline V and J ends were trimmed by 7 bases and 5 bases, with 16 bases remaining between them. CDR3 DNA: TGCGCCAGCGGAAAAGGAAAAGGCCACGAGCAGTACTTC. Protein: CASGKGKGHEQYF.

This clone has just one count. This chain joins TRBV7-9 and TRBJ1-1, with D uncertain. V shed 3 bases and J shed 3 bases, with 8 bases lying between them. Germline V gene data show CDR1 as SEHNR and CDR2 as FQNEAQ (reference sequence). The CDR3 is 13 residues long. The CDR3: CASSFGSDTEAFF. CDR3 nucleotides: TGTGCCAGCAGCTTCGGGTCAGACACTGAAGCTTTCTTT.

The V gene is TRBV6-5, the J gene TRBJ2-1; 14 bases align to TRBD2. Germline V gene data show CDR1 as MNHEY and CDR2 as SVGAGI. The CDR3 loop spans 15 amino acids. The junction had 9 bases not matched to a gene; V was cut back by 7 bases and J by 10 bases. The CDR3 reads CASKVGTSGSWEQFF. CDR3 in DNA: TGTGCCAGCAAAGTCGGGACTAGCGGGAGTTGGGAGCAGTTCTTC.

The chain couples TRBV7-9 to TRBJ1-4, with 8 bases lining up with TRBD1. The germline CDR1 and CDR2 sequences are SEHNR and FQNEAQ (reference sequence). The CDR3 runs to 19 residues. Trimming took 5 bases from V and 7 from J; bases not matched to a gene: 21. The CDR3 DNA sequence: TGTGCCAGCAGCAAGAAGGTAAACGCGGGACAGGCGAAGGGTGAAAAACTGTTTTTT. Amino acid sequence: CASSKKVNAGQAKGEKLFF. The full variable domain, its missing parts supplied by reference TRBV7-9 and TRBJ1-4, is DTGVSQNPRHKITKRGQNVTFRCDPISEHNRLYWYRQTLGQGPEFLTYFQNEAQLEKSRLLSDRFSAERPKGSFSTLEIQRTEQGDSAMYLCASSKKVNAGQAKGEKLFFGSGTQLSVL.

The chain employs TRBV19 and TRBJ2-2; D uncertain. This CDR3 is built from 12 residues. Trimming took 5 bases from V and 3 from J, leaving 4 bases between them. Germline V gives CDR1 LNHDA, CDR2 SQIVND (reference sequence). CDR3 loop: CASSEYTGELFF. For the CDR3, the DNA is TGTGCCAGTAGTGAATACACCGGGGAGCTGTTTTTT.

The chain links TRBV27 to TRBJ2-7; 8 bases are shared with TRBD2. The CDR3 contains 15 residues. V was pared by 8 bases and J by 2 bases, with 11 bases of the junction left unmatched. CDR1 and CDR2 (germline): MNHEY, SMNVEV (reference sequence). CDR3 in DNA: TGTGCCAGCCCCCGGGAGGGGGGCATGACCTACGAGCAGTACTTC. Encoded protein: CASPREGGMTYEQYF.

A few counts support this clone. The sample holds other DNA sequences that translate to the same CDR3. V gene TRBV28 combines with J gene TRBJ1-1, with D hard to call. CDR1 is MDHEN, CDR2 SYDVKM, per germline. The V and J ends lost 6 bases and 1 base respectively, with 3 bases between them. The CDR3 is made up of 11 amino acids. The CDR3 protein is CASSENTEAFF. The CDR3 DNA follows: TGTGCCAGCAGCGAGAACACTGAAGCTTTCTTT.

The chain carries TRBV4-1 and TRBJ2-3, with TRBD2 as a possible D gene (6 bases). V was trimmed by 1 base and J by 4 bases, leaving 12 bases between them. CDR1 is MGHRA, CDR2 YSYEKL, per germline. This CDR3 comprises 15 residues. Here the CDR3 DNA reads TGCGCCAGCAGCCAAGTGGCTAGCGTTCCAGATACGCAGTATTTT. Amino acids: CASSQVASVPDTQYF.

The chain couples TRBV6-6 to TRBJ1-1; 8 bases map to TRBD1. Germline CDR1 MNHNY, CDR2 SVGAGI (reference sequence). V was clipped by 4 bases and J by 1 base; unmatched bases: 2. The CDR3 consists of 14 residues. CDR3 sequence: CASSSDRENTEAFF. CDR3 in DNA: TGTGCCAGCAGTTCGGACAGGGAGAACACTGAAGCTTTCTTT.

The genes are TRBV10-2 and TRBJ1-2; D uncertain. V lost 8 bases to trimming and J lost 4 bases, with 11 bases between them. Per germline, CDR1 WSHSY and CDR2 SAAADI. This CDR3 has 12 amino acids. The CDR3 region is CASAPASYGYTF. CDR3 in DNA: TGCGCCAGCGCGCCTGCCTCCTATGGCTACACCTTC.